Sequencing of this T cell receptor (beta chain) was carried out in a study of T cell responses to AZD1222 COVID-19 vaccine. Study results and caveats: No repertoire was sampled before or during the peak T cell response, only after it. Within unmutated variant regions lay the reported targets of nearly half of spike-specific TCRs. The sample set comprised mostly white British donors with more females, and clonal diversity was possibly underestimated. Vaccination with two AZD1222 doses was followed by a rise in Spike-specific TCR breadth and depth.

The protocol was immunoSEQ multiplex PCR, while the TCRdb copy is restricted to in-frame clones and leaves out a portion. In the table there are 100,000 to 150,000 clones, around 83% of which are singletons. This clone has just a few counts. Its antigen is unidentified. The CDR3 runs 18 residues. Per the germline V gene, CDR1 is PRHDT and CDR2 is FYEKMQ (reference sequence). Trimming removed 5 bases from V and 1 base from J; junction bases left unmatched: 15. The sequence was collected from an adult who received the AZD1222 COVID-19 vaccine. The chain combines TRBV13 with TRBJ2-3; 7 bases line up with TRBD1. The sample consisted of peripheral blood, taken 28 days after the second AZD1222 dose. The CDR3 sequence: CASSPLAYRGRGTDTQYF. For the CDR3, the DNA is TGTGCCAGCAGCCCACTGGCCTACAGGGGAAGGGGCACAGATACGCAGTATTTT.